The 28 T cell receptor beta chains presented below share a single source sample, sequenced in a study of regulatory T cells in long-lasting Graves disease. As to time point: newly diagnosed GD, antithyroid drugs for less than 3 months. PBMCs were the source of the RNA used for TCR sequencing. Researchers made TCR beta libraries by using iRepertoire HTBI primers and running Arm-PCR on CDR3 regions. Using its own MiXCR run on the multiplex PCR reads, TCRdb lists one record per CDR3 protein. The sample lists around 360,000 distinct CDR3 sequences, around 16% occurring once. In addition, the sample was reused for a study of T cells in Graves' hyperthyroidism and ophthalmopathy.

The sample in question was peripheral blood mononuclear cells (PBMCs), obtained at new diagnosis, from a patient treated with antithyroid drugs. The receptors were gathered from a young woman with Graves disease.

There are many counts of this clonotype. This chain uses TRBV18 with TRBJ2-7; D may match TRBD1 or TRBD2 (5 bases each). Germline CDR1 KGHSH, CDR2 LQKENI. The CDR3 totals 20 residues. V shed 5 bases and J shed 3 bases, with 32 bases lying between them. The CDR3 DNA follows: TGTGCCAGCTCAGGGAGCAAGCTTATGGGGACCTCCTATCGGGACTACGAGCAGTACTTC. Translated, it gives CASSGSKLMGTSYRDYEQYF.

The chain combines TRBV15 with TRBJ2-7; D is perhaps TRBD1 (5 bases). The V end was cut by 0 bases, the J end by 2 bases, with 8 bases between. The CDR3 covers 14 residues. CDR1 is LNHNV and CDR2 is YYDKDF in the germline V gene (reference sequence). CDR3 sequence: CATSREQGPYEQYF. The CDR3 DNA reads TGTGCCACCAGCAGAGAGCAGGGCCCCTACGAGCAGTACTTC.

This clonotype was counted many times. CDR3 amino acids: CASSFWREGFSEQYF. The CDR3 nucleotides are TGTGCCAGCAGTTTCTGGCGGGAGGGCTTCTCCGAGCAGTACTTC. This chain links TRBV28 with TRBJ2-7; 9 nucleotides agree with TRBD2. The CDR3 runs to 15 residues. V lost 3 bases, J lost 6 bases, and 9 bases stayed unmatched. CDR1 is MDHEN and CDR2 is SYDVKM in the germline V gene.

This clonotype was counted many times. CDR3 sequence (DNA): TGTGCCAGCAGCTTACTCCCGGGACAGGGCTTTAATGGGCAGTACTTC. It translates to CASSLLPGQGFNGQYF. The genes are TRBV27 and TRBJ2-7, with TRBD1 identical over 9 bases. The V and J ends lost 6 bases and 9 bases, in that order; junction bases with no gene match: 18. Germline V gene lookup returns CDR1 MNHEY and CDR2 SMNVEV (reference sequence). This CDR3 is built from 16 residues.

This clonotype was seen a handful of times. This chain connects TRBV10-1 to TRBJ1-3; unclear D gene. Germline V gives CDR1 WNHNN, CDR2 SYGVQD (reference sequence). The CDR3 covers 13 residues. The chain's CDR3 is CATQKRPGNTIYF. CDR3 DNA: TGCGCAACGCAAAAAAGGCCTGGAAACACCATATATTTT.

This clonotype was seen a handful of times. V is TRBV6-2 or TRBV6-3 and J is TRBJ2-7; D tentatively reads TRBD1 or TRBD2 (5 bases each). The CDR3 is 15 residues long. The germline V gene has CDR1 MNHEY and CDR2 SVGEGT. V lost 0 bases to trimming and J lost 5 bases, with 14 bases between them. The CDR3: CASSYSAGTNHEQYF. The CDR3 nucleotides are TGTGCCAGCAGTTACTCGGCCGGGACCAACCACGAGCAGTACTTC.

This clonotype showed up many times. CDR3 amino acids: CAVRSQGQPQHF. The DNA of the CDR3 is TGTGCCGTAAGATCCCAGGGGCAGCCCCAGCATTTT. The V call is TRBV15, the J call TRBJ1-5; tentatively, D is TRBD1 (6 bases). The CDR3 contains 12 residues. Trimming cost V 11 bases and J 7 bases, with 15 bases left between them. Germline CDR1 and CDR2: LNHNV and YYDKDF (reference sequence).

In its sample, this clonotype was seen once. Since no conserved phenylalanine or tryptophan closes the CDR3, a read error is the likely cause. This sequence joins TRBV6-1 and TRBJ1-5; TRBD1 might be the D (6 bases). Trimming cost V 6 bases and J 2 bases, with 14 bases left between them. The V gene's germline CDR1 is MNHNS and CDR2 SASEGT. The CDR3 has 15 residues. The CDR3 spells CASRPRGSGNQPQHS. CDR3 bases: TGTGCCAGCAGGCCGAGGGGGTCGGGCAATCAGCCCCAGCATTCT.

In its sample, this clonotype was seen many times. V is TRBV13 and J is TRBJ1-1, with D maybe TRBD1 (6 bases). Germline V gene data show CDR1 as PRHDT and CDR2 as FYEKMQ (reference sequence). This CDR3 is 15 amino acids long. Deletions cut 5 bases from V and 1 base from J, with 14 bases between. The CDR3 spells CASSPRGAPNTEAFF. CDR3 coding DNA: TGTGCCAGCAGCCCTCGGGGGGCCCCGAACACTGAAGCTTTCTTT.

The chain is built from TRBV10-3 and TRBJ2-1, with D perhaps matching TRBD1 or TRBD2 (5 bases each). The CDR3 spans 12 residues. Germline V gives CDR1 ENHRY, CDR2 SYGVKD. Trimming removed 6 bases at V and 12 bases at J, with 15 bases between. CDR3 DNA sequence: TGTGCCATCAGCGGGGACCTAGGGTGGCAGTTCTTC. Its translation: CAISGDLGWQFF.

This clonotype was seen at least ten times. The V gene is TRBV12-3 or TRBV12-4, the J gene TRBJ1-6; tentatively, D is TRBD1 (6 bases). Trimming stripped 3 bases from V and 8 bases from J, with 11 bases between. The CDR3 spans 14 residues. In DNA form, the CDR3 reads TGTGCCAGCAGTTTTAGGGGGGGTGATTCACCCCTCCACTTT. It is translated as CASSFRGGDSPLHF.

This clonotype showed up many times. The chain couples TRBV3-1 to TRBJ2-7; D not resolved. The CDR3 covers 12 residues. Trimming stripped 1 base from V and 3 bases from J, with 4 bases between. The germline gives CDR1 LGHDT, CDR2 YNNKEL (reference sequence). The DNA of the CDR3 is TGTGCCAGCAGCCAAGGACTCTACGAGCAGTACTTC. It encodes CASSQGLYEQYF.

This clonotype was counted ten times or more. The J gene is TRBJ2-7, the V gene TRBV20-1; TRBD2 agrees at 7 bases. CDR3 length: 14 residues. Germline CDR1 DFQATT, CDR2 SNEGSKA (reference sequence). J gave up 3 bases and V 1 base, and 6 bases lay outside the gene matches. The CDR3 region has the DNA TGCAGTGCTAGAGGACTAGCACGACTCTACGAGCAGTACTTC. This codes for CSARGLARLYEQYF.

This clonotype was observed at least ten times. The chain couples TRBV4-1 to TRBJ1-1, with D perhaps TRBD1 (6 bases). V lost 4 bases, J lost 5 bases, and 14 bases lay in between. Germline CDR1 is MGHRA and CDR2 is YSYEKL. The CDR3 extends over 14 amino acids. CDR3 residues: CASSPKIGGTEAFF. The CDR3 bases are TGCGCCAGCAGCCCTAAAATAGGGGGGACTGAAGCTTTCTTT.

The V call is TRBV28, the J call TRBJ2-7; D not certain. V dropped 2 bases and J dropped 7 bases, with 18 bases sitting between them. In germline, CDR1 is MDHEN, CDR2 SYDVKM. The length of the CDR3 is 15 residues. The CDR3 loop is CASSLGGVANREQYF. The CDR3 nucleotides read TGTGCCAGCAGTTTAGGTGGGGTGGCTAATCGGGAGCAGTACTTC.

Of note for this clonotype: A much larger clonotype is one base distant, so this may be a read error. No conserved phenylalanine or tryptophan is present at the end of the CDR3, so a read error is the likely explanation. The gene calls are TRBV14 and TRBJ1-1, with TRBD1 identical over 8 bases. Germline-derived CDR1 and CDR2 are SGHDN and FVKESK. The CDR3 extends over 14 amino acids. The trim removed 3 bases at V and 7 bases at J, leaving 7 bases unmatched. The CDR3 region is CASSHLQGAGEAFS. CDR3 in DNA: TGTGCCAGCAGCCACCTGCAGGGGGCTGGTGAAGCTTTCTCT.

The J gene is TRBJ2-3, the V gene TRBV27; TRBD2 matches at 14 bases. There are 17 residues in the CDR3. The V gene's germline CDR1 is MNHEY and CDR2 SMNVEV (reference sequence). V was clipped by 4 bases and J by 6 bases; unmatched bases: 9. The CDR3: CASSSPRTSGGMDTQYF. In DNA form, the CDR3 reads TGTGCCAGCAGTTCCCCGCGGACTAGCGGGGGGATGGATACGCAGTATTTT.

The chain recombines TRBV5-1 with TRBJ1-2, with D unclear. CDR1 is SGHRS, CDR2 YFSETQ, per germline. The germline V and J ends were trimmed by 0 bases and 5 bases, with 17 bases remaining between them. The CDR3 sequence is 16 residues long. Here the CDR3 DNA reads TGCGCCAGCAGCTTGGTTGGGAGGACGGGCAAGTATGGCTACACCTTC. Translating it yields CASSLVGRTGKYGYTF. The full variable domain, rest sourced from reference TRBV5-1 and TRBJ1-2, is KAGVTQTPRYLIKTRGQQVTLSCSPISGHRSVSWYQQTPGQGLQFLFEYFSETQRNKGNFPGRFSGRQFSNSRSEMNVSTLELGDSALYLCASSLVGRTGKYGYTFGSGTRLTVV.

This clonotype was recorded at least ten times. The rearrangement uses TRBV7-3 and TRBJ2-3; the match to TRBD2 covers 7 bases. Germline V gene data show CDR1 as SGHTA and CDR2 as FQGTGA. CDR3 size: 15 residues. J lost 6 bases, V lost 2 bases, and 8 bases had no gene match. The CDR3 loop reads CASSLLGLTMDTQYF. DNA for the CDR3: TGTGCCAGCAGCTTATTGGGACTAACCATGGATACGCAGTATTTT.

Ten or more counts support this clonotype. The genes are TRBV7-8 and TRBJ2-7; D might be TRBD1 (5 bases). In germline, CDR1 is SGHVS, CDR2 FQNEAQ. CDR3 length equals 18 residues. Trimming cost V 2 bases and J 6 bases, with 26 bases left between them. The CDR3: CASSLSWGRVGSRLEQYF. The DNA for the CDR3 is TGTGCCAGCAGCTTAAGTTGGGGCAGGGTTGGTTCCCGACTCGAGCAGTACTTC.

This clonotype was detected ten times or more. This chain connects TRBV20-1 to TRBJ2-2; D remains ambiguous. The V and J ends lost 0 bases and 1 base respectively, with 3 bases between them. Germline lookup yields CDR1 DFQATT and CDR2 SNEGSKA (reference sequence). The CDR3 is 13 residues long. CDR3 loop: CSARDRNTGELFF. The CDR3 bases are TGCAGTGCTAGAGATCGGAACACCGGGGAGCTGTTTTTT.

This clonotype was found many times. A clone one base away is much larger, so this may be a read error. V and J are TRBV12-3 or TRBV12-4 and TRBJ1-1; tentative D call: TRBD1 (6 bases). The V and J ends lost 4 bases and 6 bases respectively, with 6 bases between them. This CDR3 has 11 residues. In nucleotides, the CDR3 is TGTGCCAGCAGTTCAGGGGCTGAAGCTTTCTTT. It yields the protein CASSSGAEAFF.

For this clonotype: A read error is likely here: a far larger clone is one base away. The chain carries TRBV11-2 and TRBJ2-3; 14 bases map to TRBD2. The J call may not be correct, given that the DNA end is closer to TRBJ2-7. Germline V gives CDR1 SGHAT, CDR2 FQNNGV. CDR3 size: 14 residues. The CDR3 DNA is TGTGCCAGCAGCCCGGGGACTAGCGGGGGTGAGCAGTACTTC. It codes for CASSPGTSGGEQYF.

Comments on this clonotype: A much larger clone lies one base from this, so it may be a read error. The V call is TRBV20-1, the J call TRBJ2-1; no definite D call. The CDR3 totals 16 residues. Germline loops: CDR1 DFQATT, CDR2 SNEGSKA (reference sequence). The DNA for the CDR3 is TGCAGTGCTACAAGTCCTACGGACGCCTACCTGGGTGAGCCGTTCTTC. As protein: CSATSPTDAYLGEPFF.

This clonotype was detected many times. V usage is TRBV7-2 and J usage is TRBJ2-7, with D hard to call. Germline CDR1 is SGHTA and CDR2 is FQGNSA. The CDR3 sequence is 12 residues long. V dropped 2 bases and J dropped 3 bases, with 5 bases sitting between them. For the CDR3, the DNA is TGTGCCAGCAGCTTAAATCTCTACGAGCAGTACTTC. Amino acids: CASSLNLYEQYF.

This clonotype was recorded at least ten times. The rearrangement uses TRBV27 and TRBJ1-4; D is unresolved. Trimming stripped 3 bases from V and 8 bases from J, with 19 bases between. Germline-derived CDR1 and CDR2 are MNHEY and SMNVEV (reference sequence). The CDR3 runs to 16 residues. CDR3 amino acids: CASSFSIPGGGEKLFF. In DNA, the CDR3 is TGTGCCAGCAGTTTCTCCATCCCTGGAGGAGGGGAAAAACTGTTTTTT.

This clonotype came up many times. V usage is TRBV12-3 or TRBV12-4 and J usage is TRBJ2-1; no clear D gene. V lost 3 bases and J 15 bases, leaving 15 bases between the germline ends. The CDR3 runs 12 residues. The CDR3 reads CASSFTPTVPFF. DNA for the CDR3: TGTGCCAGCAGTTTTACCCCGACTGTGCCGTTCTTC.

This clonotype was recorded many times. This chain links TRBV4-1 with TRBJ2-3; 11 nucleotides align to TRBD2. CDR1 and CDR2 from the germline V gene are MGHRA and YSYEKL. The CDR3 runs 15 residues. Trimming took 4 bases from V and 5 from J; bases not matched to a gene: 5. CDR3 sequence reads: CASSRGTSGGDTQYF. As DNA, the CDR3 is TGCGCCAGCAGCCGCGGGACTAGCGGTGGAGATACGCAGTATTTT.